Listed here are 24 T cell receptor beta chains from one sample, sequenced in a study of blood T cell repertoires in COVID-19. Sequenced by immunoSEQ multiplex PCR; TCRdb stores in-frame clones only, minus some. The data show 180,000 or so clones, with more than 70% seen just once and just under 8.5% held by the top ten. Sequencing input: peripheral blood. The source is a woman aged 55 to 70 with acute or convalescent COVID-19.

J is TRBJ1-6 and V is TRBV4-1; D may be TRBD1 (5 bases). CDR1 and CDR2 (germline): MGHRA, YSYEKL. V was cut by 0 bases and J by 7 bases, with 10 bases left in between. The CDR3 consists of 15 residues. CDR3 region: CASSQDRVENSPLHF. The CDR3 DNA reads as TGCGCCAGCAGCCAAGACAGGGTGGAAAATTCACCCCTCCACTTT.

The chain carries TRBV9 and TRBJ2-6; D unclear. The germline gives CDR1 SGDLS, CDR2 YYNGEE. Trimming stripped 0 bases from V and 3 bases from J, with 16 bases between. The CDR3 spans 18 residues. As DNA, the CDR3 is TGTGCCAGCAGCGTAGCGGTGGGCGCGAGCTTTGGGGCCAACGTCCTGACTTTC. Protein sequence: CASSVAVGASFGANVLTF.

The V and J genes are TRBV11-1 and TRBJ2-1, with TRBD2 identical over 10 bases. There are 16 residues in the CDR3. The V gene end was trimmed by 9 bases and the J gene end by 0 bases; junction bases not matched to a gene: 8. The V gene's germline CDR1 is SGHAT and CDR2 FQDESV (reference sequence). The CDR3 DNA reads as TGTGCCAGTGGATCAGGGACTAGCGTCTCCTACAATGAGCAGTTCTTC. Protein: CASGSGTSVSYNEQFF.

The CDR3 loop is CASSLAGGGGEKLFF. CDR3 sequence (DNA): TGTGCCAGCAGCTTGGCCGGTGGGGGCGGAGAAAAACTGTTTTTT. The chain recombines TRBV5-4 with TRBJ1-4; D is perhaps TRBD1 (6 bases). Trimming took 0 bases from V and 8 from J, leaving 14 bases between them. The CDR3 has 15 amino acids. Germline V gene data show CDR1 as SGHNT and CDR2 as YYREEE (reference sequence).

V and J are TRBV4-2 and TRBJ1-2; tentative D call: TRBD1 (5 bases). Per germline, CDR1 LGHNA and CDR2 YNFKEQ. Trimming took off 1 base at V and 2 bases at J, with 14 bases between the two ends. This CDR3 region has 16 residues. In DNA form, the CDR3 reads TGTGCCAGCAGCCAAGCGGGCCCCGACAGCAACTATGGCTACACCTTC. Protein: CASSQAGPDSNYGYTF.

The chain uses TRBV10-3 and TRBJ1-4, with 7 bases that match TRBD1. The CDR3 is 15 residues long. The germline gives CDR1 ENHRY, CDR2 SYGVKD. V was pared by 1 base and J by 3 bases, with 2 bases of the junction left unmatched. CDR3 sequence: CAISEFTGANEKLFF. The CDR3 coding sequence is TGTGCCATCAGTGAGTTCACAGGGGCTAATGAAAAACTGTTTTTT.

This clone was seen more than once but under ten times. The genes are TRBV18 and TRBJ2-2; 14 nucleotides align to TRBD2. Germline V gene data show CDR1 as KGHSH and CDR2 as LQKENI. This CDR3 is 16 amino acids long. With V trimmed by 3 bases and J by 6 bases, 3 bases remained unmatched. DNA of the CDR3: TGTGCCAGCTCACCTCCGGGACTAGCGGGAGCCGGGGAGCTGTTTTTT. As protein: CASSPPGLAGAGELFF.

This sequence joins TRBV28 and TRBJ1-6, with TRBD1 identical over 10 bases. The length of the CDR3 is 16 residues. The ends lost 6 bases at V and 9 bases at J; junction bases unmatched: 11. Germline V gene sequence: CDR1 MDHEN, CDR2 SYDVKM. CDR3: CASRPTTGGGGSPLHF. DNA for the CDR3: TGTGCCAGCAGACCTACGACAGGGGGCGGAGGTTCACCCCTCCACTTT.

This clone was found a few times. The chain carries TRBV30 and TRBJ1-1; TRBD1 matches 8 bases. Per germline, CDR1 GTSNPN and CDR2 SVGIG (reference sequence). V dropped 2 bases and J dropped 5; count of bases not matched to a gene: 10. The CDR3 covers 15 residues. The CDR3 loop is CAWSKGQVRGTEAFF. The CDR3 DNA follows: TGTGCCTGGAGTAAGGGACAGGTCAGAGGAACTGAAGCTTTCTTT.

The V call is TRBV29-1, the J call TRBJ1-5; a weak D match, TRBD1 (5 bases). Germline V lookup: CDR1 SQVTM, CDR2 ANQGSEA. The CDR3 consists of 14 residues. V shed 3 bases and J shed 2 bases, with 11 bases lying between them. As DNA, the CDR3 is TGCAGCGTTGATACGGGGGAGGGCAATCAGCCCCAGCATTTT. Its protein product is CSVDTGEGNQPQHF.

The genes are TRBV21-1 and TRBJ2-5; the table calls TRBD1, which could not be checked here. TRBV21-1 is described as a pseudogene. This CDR3 region has 14 residues. The CDR3 sequence: CASSSDRGQETQYF. The CDR3 nucleotides read TGTGCCAGCAGCTCGGACAGGGGACAAGAGACCCAGTACTTC.

The rearrangement links TRBV3-1 (or the pseudogene TRBV3-2) to TRBJ1-1; tentatively, D is TRBD1 (5 bases). The ends were cut back, 0 bases at V and 11 bases at J, with 16 bases in the middle. CDR3 length: 14 residues. Per the germline V gene, CDR1 is LGHDT and CDR2 is YNNKEL (reference sequence). CDR3 region: CASSQDARGWAAFF. Written as DNA, the CDR3 is TGTGCCAGCAGCCAAGATGCTAGGGGATGGGCGGCTTTCTTT.

This chain links TRBV19 with TRBJ2-3; maybe TRBD1 (6 bases). Germline V gene data show CDR1 as LNHDA and CDR2 as SQIVND (reference sequence). Between the trimmed V and J ends, which lost 6 bases and 1 base, there was a span of 8 bases. The CDR3 extends over 13 amino acids. The CDR3, as DNA: TGTGCCAGTAGGAGACAGGGCACAGATACGCAGTATTTT. This encodes CASRRQGTDTQYF.

V and J are TRBV2 and TRBJ1-1; possible D gene TRBD1, 5 bases. This CDR3 has 13 amino acids. Trimming left V 4 bases short and J 1 base short, with 7 bases between. Germline loops: CDR1 SNHLY, CDR2 FYNNEI. CDR3 protein: CASSVGGNTEAFF. The CDR3 nucleotides read TGTGCCAGCAGTGTGGGGGGGAACACTGAAGCTTTCTTT.

The gene calls are TRBV28 and TRBJ1-1; D call uncertain. The CDR3 totals 14 residues. Trimming removed 6 bases from V and 6 bases from J, with 17 bases in between. CDR1 is MDHEN, CDR2 SYDVKM, per germline. This CDR3 reads CASRLTPRGAEAFF. CDR3 in DNA: TGTGCCAGCAGGTTAACCCCTAGAGGAGCTGAAGCTTTCTTT.

This chain joins TRBV3-1 (or the pseudogene TRBV3-2) and TRBJ1-2, with a tentative D call TRBD1 (6 bases). CDR1 LGHDT and CDR2 YNNKEL come from the germline V gene (reference sequence). There are 15 residues in the CDR3. Between the trimmed V and J ends, which lost 6 bases and 0 bases, there was a span of 14 bases. CDR3 DNA: TGTGCCAGCAGTCCAACGACAGGAGCTAACTATGGCTACACCTTC. This sequence encodes CASSPTTGANYGYTF.

This clone has a single count. This chain uses TRBV5-4 with TRBJ2-1, with 9 nucleotides matching TRBD2. The CDR3 has 15 residues. Losses at the gene ends were 4 bases for V and 2 bases for J; bases not matched to a gene: 4. Germline V lookup: CDR1 SGHNT, CDR2 YYREEE (reference sequence). The CDR3 protein is CASSLAGQPYNEQFF. CDR3 nucleotides: TGTGCCAGCAGCCTAGCGGGACAACCCTACAATGAGCAGTTCTTC.

The chain recombines TRBV28 with TRBJ2-3, with D tentatively TRBD1 (6 bases). This CDR3 region has 11 residues. Germline V gene data show CDR1 as MDHEN and CDR2 as SYDVKM. Written as DNA, the CDR3 is TGTGCGTACAGGGTGGCAGATACGCAGTATTTT. It is translated as CAYRVADTQYF.

This rearrangement joins TRBV9 to TRBJ2-1; 7 nucleotides line up with TRBD1. Germline V gene data show CDR1 as SGDLS and CDR2 as YYNGEE. J gave up 6 bases and V 0 bases, and 6 bases lay outside the gene matches. The CDR3 is 15 amino acids. CDR3 in amino acids: CASSVGAQGVNEQFF. For the CDR3, the DNA is TGTGCCAGCAGCGTAGGGGCTCAGGGGGTCAATGAGCAGTTCTTC.

The CDR3, as DNA: TGTGCCAGCAGCGTAGAGACACACACTCTTTACAATGAGCAGTTCTTC. This gives the protein CASSVETHTLYNEQFF. This rearrangement joins TRBV9 to TRBJ2-1; D uncertain. V was trimmed by 0 bases and J by 4 bases, leaving 14 bases between them. The CDR3 has 16 amino acids. Germline CDR1 and CDR2: SGDLS and YYNGEE.

The rearrangement links TRBV6-5 to TRBJ2-4, with TRBD1 as a possible D gene (5 bases). Germline CDR1 reads MNHEY; CDR2 reads SVGAGI. V lost 6 bases, J lost 7 bases, and 13 bases lay in between. The CDR3 runs 13 residues. The CDR3 spells CASSRPPGNIQYF. The DNA of the CDR3 is TGTGCCAGCAGCCGGCCCCCAGGGAACATTCAGTACTTC.

This chain links TRBV15 with TRBJ1-2, with D tentatively TRBD1 (5 bases). CDR3 length equals 14 residues. Germline V gene sequence: CDR1 LNHNV, CDR2 YYDKDF (reference sequence). Between the trimmed V and J ends, which lost 4 bases and 3 bases, there was a span of 12 bases. In DNA form, the CDR3 reads TGTGCCACCAGCATTGGGGGGACGGACTATGGCTACACCTTC. Translated, it gives CATSIGGTDYGYTF. Using reference TRBV15 and TRBJ1-2 for the parts outside the CDR3, the full variable domain is DAMVIQNPRYQVTQFGKPVTLSCSQTLNHNVMYWYQQKSSQAPKLLFHYYDKDFNNEADTPDNFQSRRPNTSFCFLDIRSPGLGDTAMYLCATSIGGTDYGYTFGSGTRLTVV.

DNA for the CDR3: TGTGCCAGCAGCTTAGATTTGCTAGCGGGAGCTACTTACAATGAGCAGTTCTTC. Amino acids: CASSLDLLAGATYNEQFF. The chain uses TRBV11-2 and TRBJ2-1; 10 bases are shared with TRBD2. V was clipped by 0 bases and J by 4 bases; unmatched bases: 9. Germline-derived CDR1 and CDR2 are SGHAT and FQNNGV. This CDR3 region has 18 residues.

The chain carries TRBV2 and TRBJ1-1; D unclear. Germline-derived CDR1 and CDR2 are SNHLY and FYNNEI. Trimming removed 6 bases at V and 0 bases at J, with 8 bases between. The CDR3 contains 13 residues. CDR3 coding DNA: TGTGCCAGCAGCTACGGTATGAACACTGAAGCTTTCTTT. Protein product: CASSYGMNTEAFF.